This entry lists 29 T cell receptor beta chains sequenced from one sample in a study of OX40 agonist ivuxolimab in advanced cancers. Method: immunoSEQ multiplex PCR; TCRdb's copy keeps in-frame clones and lacks some. The sample lists fewer than 85,000 clones; approximately 93% were seen once. The sequencing used CD4+ or CD8+ T cells sorted from blood, collected in a trial of the OX40 agonist ivuxolimab. All receptors derive from an adult with an advanced solid tumor such as melanoma, head and neck, liver or kidney cancer.

The chain employs TRBV27 and TRBJ1-1; tentative D call: TRBD1 (5 bases). V lost 5 bases and J 3 bases, leaving 10 bases between the germline ends. This CDR3 has 13 amino acids. Looked up from germline, CDR1 is MNHEY and CDR2 is SMNVEV (reference sequence). CDR3 protein: CASSIRQHTEAFF. Here the CDR3 DNA reads TGTGCCAGCAGTATCCGACAGCACACTGAAGCTTTCTTT.

The V gene is TRBV7-2, the J gene TRBJ2-3; 14 bases fit TRBD2. With V trimmed by 3 bases and J by 11 bases, 4 bases remained unmatched. The CDR3 is 14 residues long. Germline loops: CDR1 SGHTA, CDR2 FQGNSA. The CDR3 sequence is CASSFVGTSGGQYF. The CDR3 DNA follows: TGTGCCAGCAGCTTCGTCGGGACTAGCGGGGGGCAGTATTTT.

This clone was recorded once. The rearrangement links TRBV14 to TRBJ2-1, with TRBD1 identical over 7 bases. The CDR3 has 14 amino acids. The germline V gene encodes CDR1 SGHDN and CDR2 FVKESK. V was clipped by 4 bases and J by 6 bases; unmatched bases: 6. The CDR3 sequence is CASSRRQGFNEQFF. CDR3 coding DNA: TGTGCCAGCAGCCGACGACAGGGCTTCAATGAGCAGTTCTTC.

The chain has TRBV27 and TRBJ2-7, with TRBD1 identical over 7 bases. V gave up 5 bases and J gave up 1 base; unmatched junction bases: 23. This CDR3 is built from 20 residues. The germline CDR1 and CDR2 sequences are MNHEY and SMNVEV (reference sequence). The CDR3 sequence: CASSIFPGQLSPTNSYEQYF. The CDR3 bases are TGTGCCAGCAGTATTTTTCCGGGACAGTTATCACCCACCAATTCCTACGAGCAGTACTTC.

The CDR3 loop reads CAWSVGTHGYTF. The CDR3 nucleotides are TGTGCCTGGAGTGTGGGGACACATGGCTACACCTTC. The J gene is TRBJ1-2, the V gene TRBV30; the D gene is possibly TRBD1 (6 bases). V gave up 0 bases and J gave up 6 bases, with 8 bases separating them. The CDR3 consists of 12 residues. Germline CDR1 is GTSNPN and CDR2 is SVGIG (reference sequence).

CDR3 loop: CAWRASGEVNEQYF. The CDR3 DNA reads TGTGCCTGGAGGGCTAGCGGGGAGGTAAACGAGCAGTACTTC. V usage is TRBV30 and J usage is TRBJ2-7; 9 bases are a match to TRBD2. V lost 3 bases and J lost 5; bases outside the gene matches: 8. This CDR3 contains 14 residues. CDR1 and CDR2 (germline): GTSNPN, SVGIG (reference sequence).

The V gene is TRBV28, the J gene TRBJ1-2, with D uncertain. Trimming removed 3 bases from V and 0 bases from J, with 8 bases in between. The CDR3 has 14 amino acids. Germline CDR1 MDHEN, CDR2 SYDVKM. CDR3 nucleotides: TGTGCCAGCAGTTTGAAGAAGGCTAACTATGGCTACACCTTC. It encodes CASSLKKANYGYTF.

The chain uses TRBV28 and TRBJ1-3; D possibly corresponds to TRBD1 (6 bases). The CDR3 runs 14 residues. V was shortened by 8 bases and J by 0 bases, with 11 bases between the two germline ends. Germline V lookup: CDR1 MDHEN, CDR2 SYDVKM. CDR3 protein: CASHRATSGNTIYF. Here the CDR3 DNA reads TGTGCCAGCCACAGGGCGACCTCTGGAAACACCATATATTTT.

The chain recombines TRBV11-3 with TRBJ1-2, with 8 nucleotides matching TRBD1. CDR1 is SGHNT and CDR2 is YENEEA in the germline V gene. The CDR3 spans 16 residues. The trim removed 3 bases at V and 4 bases at J, leaving 10 bases unmatched. The CDR3 protein is CASSLSRTGKIYGYTF. The CDR3, as DNA: TGTGCCAGCAGCTTGTCCCGGACAGGGAAGATCTATGGCTACACCTTC.

The chain employs TRBV18 and TRBJ2-7, with D tentatively TRBD1 (6 bases). The CDR3 extends over 14 amino acids. Germline V lookup: CDR1 KGHSH, CDR2 LQKENI. V lost 6 bases and J lost 5, with 17 bases in between. The CDR3 nucleotides are TGTGCCAGCTCCCGGTCAGGGGCGCTAAACGAGCAGTACTTC. Protein sequence: CASSRSGALNEQYF. The variable domain in full, with the rest retrieved from reference TRBV18 and TRBJ2-7, is NAGVMQNPRHLVRRRGQEARLRCSPMKGHSHVYWYRQLPEEGLKFMVYLQKENIIDESGMPKERFSAEFPKEGPSILRIQQVVRGDSAAYFCASSRSGALNEQYFGPGTRLTVT.

The chain uses TRBV5-1 and TRBJ1-2; the D gene is possibly TRBD1 (5 bases). Germline assignment: CDR1 SGHRS and CDR2 YFSETQ. This CDR3 is built from 16 residues. V was pared by 5 bases and J by 7 bases, with 24 bases between. The CDR3 sequence is CASRSGPGQGETGYTF. The CDR3 DNA is TGCGCCAGCAGGTCCGGACCAGGGCAGGGTGAAACTGGCTACACCTTC.

The V gene is TRBV6-6, the J gene TRBJ2-1; TRBD2 aligns across 9 bases. Unmatched junction bases numbered 6, after V lost 6 bases and J lost 6 bases. Per germline, CDR1 MNHNY and CDR2 SVGAGI (reference sequence). This CDR3 is built from 14 residues. CDR3 nucleotide sequence: TGTGCCAGCAGCTATGGGACTAGCAGCAATGAGCAGTTCTTC. This encodes CASSYGTSSNEQFF.

The CDR3 sequence: CASSLGPTGTGVGANVLTF. For the CDR3, the DNA is TGTGCCAGCAGCTTAGGACCTACCGGGACAGGGGTAGGGGCCAACGTCCTGACTTTC. The rearrangement joins TRBV11-2 to TRBJ2-6; 10 nucleotides match TRBD1. The CDR3 runs to 19 residues. Germline values: CDR1 SGHAT, CDR2 FQNNGV. V was clipped by 1 base and J by 4 bases; unmatched bases: 10.

The chain has TRBV11-2 and TRBJ1-2; D not certain. Germline V gives CDR1 SGHAT, CDR2 FQNNGV. V lost 5 bases, J lost 8 bases, and 18 bases lay in between. CDR3 length: 14 residues. The CDR3 region is CASSINRWTSGYTF. The CDR3 coding sequence is TGTGCCAGCAGCATCAACCGCTGGACTTCGGGCTACACCTTC.

V usage is TRBV25-1 and J usage is TRBJ2-5; D call uncertain. Trimming left V 3 bases short and J 5 bases short, with 13 bases between. CDR1 is MGHDK, CDR2 SYGVNS, per germline. CDR3 length equals 14 residues. The CDR3 region is CASSDYRVAETQYF. The DNA for the CDR3 is TGTGCCAGCAGTGATTATCGAGTTGCCGAGACCCAGTACTTC. The variable domain in full, completed from reference TRBV25-1 and TRBJ2-5, reads EADIYQTPRYLVIGTGKKITLECSQTMGHDKMYWYQQDPGMELHLIHYSYGVNSTEKGDLSSESTVSRIRTEHFPLTLESARPSHTSQYLCASSDYRVAETQYFGPGTRLLVL.

This rearrangement joins TRBV7-2 to TRBJ1-1, with 7 bases fitting TRBD1. V lost 2 bases to trimming and J lost 4 bases; unmatched junction nucleotides: 4. Germline-derived CDR1 and CDR2 are SGHTA and FQGNSA. CDR3 length: 14 amino acids. CDR3 in amino acids: CASSLQQGSTEAFF. DNA of the CDR3: TGTGCCAGCAGCTTACAACAGGGGTCCACTGAAGCTTTCTTT.

The chain uses TRBV11-3 and TRBJ2-7; no firm D call. The CDR3 has 12 amino acids. Germline CDR1 and CDR2: SGHNT and YENEEA. V was pared by 1 base and J by 6 bases, with 7 bases between. The CDR3 sequence is CASSLVGTEQYF. The DNA for the CDR3 is TGTGCCAGCAGCTTAGTGGGAACCGAGCAGTACTTC.

A single count supports this clone. V and J are TRBV7-8 and TRBJ1-2; perhaps TRBD1 as D (6 bases). Germline assignment: CDR1 SGHVS and CDR2 FQNEAQ. Trimming took 2 bases from V and 4 from J, leaving 11 bases between them. CDR3 length: 14 residues. CDR3 nucleotides: TGTGCCAGCAGCTTAAGGGGGGGAGGCTATGGCTACACCTTC. Translating gives CASSLRGGGYGYTF. The full variable domain, with the rest looked up from reference TRBV7-8 and TRBJ1-2, is GAGVSQSPRYKVAKRGQDVALRCDPISGHVSLFWYQQALGQGPEFLTYFQNEAQLDKSGLPSDRFFAERPEGSVSTLKIQRTQQEDSAVYLCASSLRGGGYGYTFGSGTRLTVV.

The J gene is TRBJ1-6, the V gene TRBV5-1; D possibly corresponds to TRBD1 (6 bases). V was trimmed by 4 bases and J by 7 bases, leaving 9 bases between them. This CDR3 has 13 amino acids. The V gene's germline CDR1 is SGHRS and CDR2 YFSETQ. For the CDR3, the DNA is TGCGCCAGCAGCCTCGGACAGAATTCACCCCTCCACTTT. The encoded protein is CASSLGQNSPLHF. Looking up the rest from reference TRBV5-1 and TRBJ1-6 gives the full variable domain: KAGVTQTPRYLIKTRGQQVTLSCSPISGHRSVSWYQQTPGQGLQFLFEYFSETQRNKGNFPGRFSGRQFSNSRSEMNVSTLELGDSALYLCASSLGQNSPLHFGNGTRLTVT.

This clone was observed once. This chain connects TRBV11-2 to TRBJ2-7; 8 bases match TRBD1. CDR3 size: 18 residues. J was trimmed by 5 bases and V by 2 bases; bases with no gene match: 17. Germline V gene data show CDR1 as SGHAT and CDR2 as FQNNGV. The DNA of the CDR3 is TGTGCCAGCAGCTTAAAGCGCCCCGCCGGACAGGGAAGGCACGAGCAGTACTTC. This sequence encodes CASSLKRPAGQGRHEQYF. The full variable domain, with the rest looked up from reference TRBV11-2 and TRBJ2-7, is EAGVAQSPRYKIIEKRQSVAFWCNPISGHATLYWYQQILGQGPKLLIQFQNNGVVDDSQLPKDRFSAERLKGVDSTLKIQPAKLEDSAVYLCASSLKRPAGQGRHEQYFGPGTRLTVT.

CDR3: CASSYRDSTDTQYF. CDR3 DNA: TGTGCCAGCAGCTACCGGGACAGCACAGATACGCAGTATTTT. This sequence joins TRBV7-8 and TRBJ2-3, with D possibly called TRBD1 or TRBD2 (5 bases each). This CDR3 is 14 amino acids long. Germline assignment: CDR1 SGHVS and CDR2 FQNEAQ. Trimming took 4 bases from V and 0 from J, leaving 8 bases between them.

V is TRBV7-9 and J is TRBJ1-5, with a possible D match to TRBD1 (6 bases). The V end lost 4 bases, the J end lost 6 bases, and 16 bases lay between the germline ends. The CDR3 is 15 amino acids. Germline V CDR1 and CDR2: SEHNR, FQNEAQ (reference sequence). The CDR3 DNA is TGTGCCAGCAGCTCAGGGGAAAGAGGACGTCAGCCCCAGCATTTT. Amino acids: CASSSGERGRQPQHF.

Only one count was recorded for this clone. The chain combines TRBV11-3 with TRBJ2-5; no clear D gene. Germline loops: CDR1 SGHNT, CDR2 YENEEA. V lost 5 bases and J lost 5, with 9 bases in between. This CDR3 is 12 amino acids long. For the CDR3, the DNA is TGTGCCAGCAGCCGTCTAGGGGAGACCCAGTACTTC. It translates to CASSRLGETQYF.

The chain links TRBV28 to TRBJ2-3; D is uncertain. From germline, CDR1 is MDHEN and CDR2 SYDVKM. V dropped 1 base and J dropped 0 bases, with 14 bases sitting between them. This CDR3 is 17 amino acids long. CDR3 residues: CASSLFHNGPSTDTQYF. The CDR3 DNA is TGTGCCAGCAGTTTATTCCACAACGGCCCTAGCACAGATACGCAGTATTTT.

The chain is built from TRBV28 and TRBJ1-2; D call uncertain. Trimming shortened V by 6 bases and J by 4 bases, and 12 bases separated the two germline ends. Germline V gene sequence: CDR1 MDHEN, CDR2 SYDVKM. The CDR3 contains 13 residues. CDR3 in amino acids: CASSQPPVYGYTF. In DNA, the CDR3 is TGTGCCAGCAGCCAACCTCCAGTCTATGGCTACACCTTC.

V and J are TRBV6-6 and TRBJ1-1; D gene unclear. This CDR3 comprises 13 residues. Germline V gene data show CDR1 as MNHNY and CDR2 as SVGAGI (reference sequence). Between the trimmed V and J ends, which lost 6 bases and 4 bases, there was a span of 12 bases. The CDR3 loop is CASSQWRSTEAFF. DNA for the CDR3: TGTGCCAGCAGCCAATGGAGGAGCACTGAAGCTTTCTTT.

CDR3 nucleotides: TGTGCCAGTAGTAGGGGGGGAGCGTCCTACGAGCAGTACTTC. Translation: CASSRGGASYEQYF. The gene calls are TRBV19 and TRBJ2-7, with 7 bases that match TRBD2. There are 14 residues in the CDR3. Germline lookup yields CDR1 LNHDA and CDR2 SQIVND (reference sequence). V was clipped by 4 bases and J by 1 base; unmatched bases: 4.

The chain recombines TRBV27 with TRBJ2-1, with D perhaps TRBD1 or TRBD2 (5 bases each). Deletions cut 4 bases from V and 4 bases from J, with 17 bases between. Germline V gives CDR1 MNHEY, CDR2 SMNVEV (reference sequence). This CDR3 comprises 16 residues. The CDR3 protein is CASSYNRDELYNEQFF. Here the CDR3 DNA reads TGTGCCAGCAGTTACAACCGGGACGAACTGTACAATGAGCAGTTCTTC.

V is TRBV2 and J is TRBJ1-5, with D tentatively TRBD1 (6 bases). The CDR3 is made up of 14 amino acids. Germline V CDR1 and CDR2: SNHLY, FYNNEI. V was shortened by 2 bases and J by 5 bases, with 10 bases between the two germline ends. The CDR3 nucleotides read TGTGCCAGCAGTGAACAGGGGTCTCATCAGCCCCAGCATTTT. Encoded protein: CASSEQGSHQPQHF.